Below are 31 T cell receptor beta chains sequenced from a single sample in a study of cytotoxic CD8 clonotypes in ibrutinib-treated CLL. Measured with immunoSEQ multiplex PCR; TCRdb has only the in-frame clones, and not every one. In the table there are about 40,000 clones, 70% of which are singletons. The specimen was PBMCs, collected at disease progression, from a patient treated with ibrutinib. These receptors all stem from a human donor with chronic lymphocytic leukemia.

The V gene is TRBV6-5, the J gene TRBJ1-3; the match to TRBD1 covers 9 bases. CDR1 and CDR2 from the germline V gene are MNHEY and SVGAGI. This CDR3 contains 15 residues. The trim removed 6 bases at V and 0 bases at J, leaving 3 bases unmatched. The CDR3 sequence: CASRGGQGSGNTIYF. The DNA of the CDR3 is TGTGCCAGCAGGGGGGGACAGGGCTCTGGAAACACCATATATTTT.

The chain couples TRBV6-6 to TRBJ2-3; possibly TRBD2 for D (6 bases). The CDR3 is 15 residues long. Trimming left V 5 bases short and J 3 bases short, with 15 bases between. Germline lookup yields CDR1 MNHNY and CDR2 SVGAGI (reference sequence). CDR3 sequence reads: CASSDPGRGTDTQYF. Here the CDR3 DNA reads TGTGCCAGCAGTGACCCGGGACGGGGGACAGATACGCAGTATTTT.

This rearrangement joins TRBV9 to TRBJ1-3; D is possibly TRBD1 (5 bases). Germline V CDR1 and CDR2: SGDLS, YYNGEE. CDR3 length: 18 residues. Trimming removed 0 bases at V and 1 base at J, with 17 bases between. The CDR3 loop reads CASSVETRGHPSGNTIYF. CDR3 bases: TGTGCCAGCAGCGTAGAGACTCGGGGCCACCCTTCTGGAAACACCATATATTTT. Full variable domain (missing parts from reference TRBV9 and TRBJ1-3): DSGVTQTPKHLITATGQRVTLRCSPRSGDLSVYWYQQSLDQGLQFLIQYYNGEERAKGNILERFSAQQFPDLHSELNLSSLELGDSALYFCASSVETRGHPSGNTIYFGEGSWLTVV.

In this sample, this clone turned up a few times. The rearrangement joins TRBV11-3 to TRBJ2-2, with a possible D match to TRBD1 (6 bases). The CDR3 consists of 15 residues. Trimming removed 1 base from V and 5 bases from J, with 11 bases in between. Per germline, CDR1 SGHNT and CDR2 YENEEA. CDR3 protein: CASSLALGATGELFF. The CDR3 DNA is TGTGCCAGCAGCTTAGCCTTGGGGGCAACCGGGGAGCTGTTTTTT.

The CDR3 nucleotides read TGCAGCGTTGTCCGGTTCCTCAACACTGAAGCTTTCTTT. This gives the protein CSVVRFLNTEAFF. The gene calls are TRBV29-1 and TRBJ1-1; the D is unclear. Germline CDR1 reads SQVTM; CDR2 reads ANQGSEA. Trimming pared 4 bases from V and 2 bases from J, leaving 11 bases between. CDR3 length: 13 residues.

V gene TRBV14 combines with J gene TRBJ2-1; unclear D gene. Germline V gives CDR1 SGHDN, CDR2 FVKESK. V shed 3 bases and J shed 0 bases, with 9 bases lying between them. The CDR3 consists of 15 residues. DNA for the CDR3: TGTGCCAGCAGCCAGTTGGCGGACTCCTACAATGAGCAGTTCTTC. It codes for CASSQLADSYNEQFF.

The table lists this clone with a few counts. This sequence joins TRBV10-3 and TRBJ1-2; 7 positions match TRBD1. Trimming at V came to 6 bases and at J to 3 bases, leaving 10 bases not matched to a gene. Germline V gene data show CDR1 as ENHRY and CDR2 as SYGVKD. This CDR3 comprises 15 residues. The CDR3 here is CAIRIRQGDYYGYTF. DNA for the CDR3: TGTGCCATCAGGATAAGACAGGGTGATTACTATGGCTACACCTTC.

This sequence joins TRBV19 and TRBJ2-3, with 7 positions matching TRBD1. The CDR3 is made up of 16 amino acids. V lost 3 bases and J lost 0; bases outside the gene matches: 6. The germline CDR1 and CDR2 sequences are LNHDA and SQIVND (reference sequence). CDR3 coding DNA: TGTGCCAGTAGTATGGGACAGTGGGTCAGCACAGATACGCAGTATTTT. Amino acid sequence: CASSMGQWVSTDTQYF.

The CDR3 sequence: CASSLSIGNTIYF. As DNA, the CDR3 is TGCGCCAGCAGCTTGAGTATTGGAAACACCATATATTTT. The gene calls are TRBV5-1 and TRBJ1-3; D gene ambiguous. The CDR3 totals 13 residues. Germline CDR1 is SGHRS and CDR2 is YFSETQ. The V and J ends lost 1 base and 3 bases respectively, with 5 bases between them.

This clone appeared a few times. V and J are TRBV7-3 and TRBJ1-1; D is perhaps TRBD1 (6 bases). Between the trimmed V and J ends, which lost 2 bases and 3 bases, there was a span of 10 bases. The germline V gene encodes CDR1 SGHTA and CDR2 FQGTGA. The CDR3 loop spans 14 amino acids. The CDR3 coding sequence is TGTGCCAGCAGCTTAGGGCCAGGGGACACTGAAGCTTTCTTT. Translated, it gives CASSLGPGDTEAFF.

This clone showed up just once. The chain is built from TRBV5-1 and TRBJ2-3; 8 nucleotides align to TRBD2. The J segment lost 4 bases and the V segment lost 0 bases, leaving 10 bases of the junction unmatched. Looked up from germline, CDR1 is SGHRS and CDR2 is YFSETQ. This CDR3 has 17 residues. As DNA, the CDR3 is TGCGCCAGCAGCTTGGTCTGGCGGGGGGAATATTCAGATACGCAGTATTTT. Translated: CASSLVWRGEYSDTQYF.

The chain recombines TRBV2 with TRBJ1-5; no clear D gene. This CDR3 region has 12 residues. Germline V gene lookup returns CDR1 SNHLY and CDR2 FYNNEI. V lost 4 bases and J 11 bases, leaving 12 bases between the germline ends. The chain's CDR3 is CASSVDSPAQHF. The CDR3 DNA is TGTGCCAGCAGTGTCGATTCCCCCGCCCAGCATTTT. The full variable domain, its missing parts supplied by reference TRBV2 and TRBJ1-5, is EPEVTQTPSHQVTQMGQEVILRCVPISNHLYFYWYRQILGQKVEFLVSFYNNEISEKSEIFDDQFSVERPDGSNFTLKIRSTKLEDSAMYFCASSVDSPAQHFGDGTRLSIL.

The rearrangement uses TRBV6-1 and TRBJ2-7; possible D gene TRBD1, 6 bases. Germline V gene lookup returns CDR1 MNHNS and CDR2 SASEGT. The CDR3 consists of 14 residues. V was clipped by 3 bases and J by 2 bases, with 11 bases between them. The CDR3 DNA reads TGTGCCAGCAGTGAGACAGGACTTACCTACGAGCAGTACTTC. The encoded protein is CASSETGLTYEQYF.

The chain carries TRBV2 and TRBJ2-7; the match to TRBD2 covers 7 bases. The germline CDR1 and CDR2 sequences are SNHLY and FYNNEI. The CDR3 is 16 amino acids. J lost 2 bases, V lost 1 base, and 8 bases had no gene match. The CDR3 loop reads CASSEGSSGLTYEQYF. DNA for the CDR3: TGTGCCAGCAGTGAAGGGTCTAGCGGACTAACCTACGAGCAGTACTTC.

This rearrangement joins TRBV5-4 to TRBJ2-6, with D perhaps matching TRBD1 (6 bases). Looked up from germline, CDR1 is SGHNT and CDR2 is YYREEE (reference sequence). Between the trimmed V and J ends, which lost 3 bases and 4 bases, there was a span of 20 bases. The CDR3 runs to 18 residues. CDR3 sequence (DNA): TGTGCCAGCAGCTCGTTTTATACAGGGCTGGTGGGGGCCAACGTCCTGACTTTC. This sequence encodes CASSSFYTGLVGANVLTF.

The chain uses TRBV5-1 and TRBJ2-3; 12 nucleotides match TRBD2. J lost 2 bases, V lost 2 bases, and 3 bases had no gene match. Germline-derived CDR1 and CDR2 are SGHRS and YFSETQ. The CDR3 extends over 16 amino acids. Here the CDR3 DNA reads TGCGCCAGCAGCTTACCTAGCGGGGGGGTCACAGATACGCAGTATTTT. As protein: CASSLPSGGVTDTQYF. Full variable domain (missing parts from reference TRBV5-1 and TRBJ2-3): KAGVTQTPRYLIKTRGQQVTLSCSPISGHRSVSWYQQTPGQGLQFLFEYFSETQRNKGNFPGRFSGRQFSNSRSEMNVSTLELGDSALYLCASSLPSGGVTDTQYFGPGTRLTVL.

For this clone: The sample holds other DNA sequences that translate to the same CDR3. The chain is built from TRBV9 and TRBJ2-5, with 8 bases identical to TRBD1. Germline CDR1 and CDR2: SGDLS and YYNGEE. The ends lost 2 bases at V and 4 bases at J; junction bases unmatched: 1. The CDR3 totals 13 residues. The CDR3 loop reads CASSVGTGETQYF. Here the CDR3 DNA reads TGTGCCAGCAGCGTCGGGACAGGAGAGACCCAGTACTTC.

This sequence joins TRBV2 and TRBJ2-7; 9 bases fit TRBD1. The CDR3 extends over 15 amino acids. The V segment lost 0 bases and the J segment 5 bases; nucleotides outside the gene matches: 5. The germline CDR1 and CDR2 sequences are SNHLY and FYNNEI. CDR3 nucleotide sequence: TGTGCCAGCAGTGAAGCGCGGGACAGGGCCGACGAGCAGTACTTC. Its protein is CASSEARDRADEQYF.

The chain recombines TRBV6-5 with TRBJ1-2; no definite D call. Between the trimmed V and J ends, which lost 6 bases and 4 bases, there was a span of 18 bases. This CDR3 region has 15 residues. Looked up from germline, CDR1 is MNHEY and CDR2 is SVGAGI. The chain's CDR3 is CASSGLAFPGYGYTF. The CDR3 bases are TGTGCCAGCAGCGGACTAGCCTTCCCCGGCTATGGCTACACCTTC.

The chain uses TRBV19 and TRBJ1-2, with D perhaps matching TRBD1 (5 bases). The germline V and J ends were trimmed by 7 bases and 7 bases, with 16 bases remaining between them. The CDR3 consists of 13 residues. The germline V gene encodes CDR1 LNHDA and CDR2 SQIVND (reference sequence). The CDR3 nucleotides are TGTGCCAGTACCCCCGGGTGGGGGTCTGGCTACACCTTC. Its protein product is CASTPGWGSGYTF.

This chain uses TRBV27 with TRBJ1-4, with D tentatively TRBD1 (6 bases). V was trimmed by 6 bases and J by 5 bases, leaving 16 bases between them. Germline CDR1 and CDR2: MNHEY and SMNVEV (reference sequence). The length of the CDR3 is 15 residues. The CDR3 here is CASRELRTENEKLFF. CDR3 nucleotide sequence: TGTGCCAGCAGGGAACTAAGGACAGAAAATGAAAAACTGTTTTTT.

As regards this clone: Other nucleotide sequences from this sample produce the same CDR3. The chain's CDR3 is CASSELAGGPDTQYF. Written as DNA, the CDR3 is TGTGCCAGCAGTGAACTAGCGGGGGGGCCAGATACGCAGTATTTT. The chain links TRBV6-1 to TRBJ2-3; TRBD2 matches at 12 bases. Germline V CDR1 and CDR2: MNHNS, SASEGT. This CDR3 comprises 15 residues. Germline trimming cut 2 bases from V and 4 bases from J; bases unmatched to any gene: 1.

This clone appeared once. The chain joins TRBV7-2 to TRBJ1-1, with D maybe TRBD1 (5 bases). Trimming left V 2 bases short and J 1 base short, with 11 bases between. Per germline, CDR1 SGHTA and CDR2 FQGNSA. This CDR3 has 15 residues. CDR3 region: CASSLNSGTNTEAFF. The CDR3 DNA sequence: TGTGCCAGCAGCTTAAATTCCGGGACGAACACTGAAGCTTTCTTT. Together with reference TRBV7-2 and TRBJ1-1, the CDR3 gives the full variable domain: GAGVSQSPSNKVTEKGKDVELRCDPISGHTALYWYRQSLGQGLEFLIYFQGNSAPDKSGLPSDRFSAERTGGSVSTLTIQRTQQEDSAVYLCASSLNSGTNTEAFFGQGTRLTVV.

The DNA of the CDR3 is TGTGCCAGCAGTGAACTTGGGGGGGGTGAAGCTTTCTTT. This encodes CASSELGGGEAFF. The chain couples TRBV6-1 to TRBJ1-1; TRBD1 is a possible D gene (5 bases). V shed 2 bases and J shed 7 bases, with 11 bases lying between them. From germline, CDR1 is MNHNS and CDR2 SASEGT. The CDR3 totals 13 residues.

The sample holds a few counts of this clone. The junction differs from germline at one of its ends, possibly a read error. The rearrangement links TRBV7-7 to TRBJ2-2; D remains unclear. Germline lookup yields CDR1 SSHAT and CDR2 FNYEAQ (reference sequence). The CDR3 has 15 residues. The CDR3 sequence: CASSRRASDTGELFF. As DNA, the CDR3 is TGTGCTAGCAGCCGACGAGCGTCGGACACCGGGGAGCTGTTTTTT.

Written as DNA, the CDR3 is TGTGCCAGCAGTTACAGTTTTCGAGGGGACTACGAGCAGTACTTC. Amino acids: CASSYSFRGDYEQYF. The V call is TRBV6-5, the J call TRBJ2-7; D may match TRBD1 or TRBD2 (5 bases each). Trimming removed 2 bases at V and 3 bases at J, with 14 bases between. The germline CDR1 and CDR2 sequences are MNHEY and SVGAGI. There are 15 residues in the CDR3.

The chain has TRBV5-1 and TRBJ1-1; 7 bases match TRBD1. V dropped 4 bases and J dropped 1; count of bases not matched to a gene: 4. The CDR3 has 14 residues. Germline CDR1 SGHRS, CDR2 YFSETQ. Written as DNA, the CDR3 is TGCGCCAGCAGCAGAGGGACAGAGAACACTGAAGCTTTCTTT. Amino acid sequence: CASSRGTENTEAFF.

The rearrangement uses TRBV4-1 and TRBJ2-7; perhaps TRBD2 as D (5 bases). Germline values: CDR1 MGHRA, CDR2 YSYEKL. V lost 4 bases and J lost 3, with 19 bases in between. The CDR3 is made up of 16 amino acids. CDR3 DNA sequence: TGCGCCAGCAGCCTTTTAGGAGGCTTAAACTTCTACGAGCAGTACTTC. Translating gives CASSLLGGLNFYEQYF.

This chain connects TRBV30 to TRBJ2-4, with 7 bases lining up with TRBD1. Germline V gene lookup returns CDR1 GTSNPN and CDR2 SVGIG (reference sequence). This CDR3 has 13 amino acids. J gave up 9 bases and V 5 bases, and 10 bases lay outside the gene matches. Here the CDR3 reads CAWGAGGESIQYF. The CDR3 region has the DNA TGTGCCTGGGGAGCAGGGGGAGAGTCCATTCAGTACTTC.

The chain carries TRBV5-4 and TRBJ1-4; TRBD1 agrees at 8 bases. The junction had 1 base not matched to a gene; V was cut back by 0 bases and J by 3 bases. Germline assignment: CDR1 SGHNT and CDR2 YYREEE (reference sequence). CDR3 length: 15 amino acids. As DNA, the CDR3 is TGTGCCAGCAGCTTGGCGACAGGGGCTAATGAAAAACTGTTTTTT. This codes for CASSLATGANEKLFF.

CDR3 sequence reads: CSVFTPGTGFYNEQFF. CDR3 in DNA: TGCAGCGTTTTCACCCCCGGGACAGGTTTCTACAATGAGCAGTTCTTC. The J gene is TRBJ2-1, the V gene TRBV29-1; TRBD1 matches 8 bases. The CDR3 contains 16 residues. J lost 3 bases, V lost 5 bases, and 12 bases had no gene match. CDR1 is SQVTM and CDR2 is ANQGSEA in the germline V gene.